Presented here are 21 T cell receptor beta chains from one specimen sequenced in a study of cytomegalovirus exposure and HLA in healthy donors. The PCR made use of 60 Vbeta and 13 Jbeta primers. Clones were sequenced by immunoSEQ multiplex PCR, and TCRdb holds only the in-frame ones, with some missing. The sample comprises some 130,000 clones, approximately 60% of which are singletons, and about 1.5% rests with the top ten. Material: PBMCs. The source is a human donor in good health.

As regards this clone: At one boundary the junction diverges from the germline segment, which might be a read error. The chain is built from TRBV18 and TRBJ1-3, with a tentative D call TRBD1 (5 bases). This CDR3 region has 12 residues. Germline-derived CDR1 and CDR2 are KGHSH and LQKENI. The CDR3 reads CASSGRADTLYF. The CDR3 DNA follows: TGTGCCAGCTCGGGCAGGGCCGACACCCTATATTTT.

This clone was detected only a few times. The chain combines TRBV14 with TRBJ2-2; 8 bases agree with TRBD2. The CDR3 totals 15 residues. The ends lost 4 bases at V and 4 bases at J; junction bases unmatched: 5. Germline assignment: CDR1 SGHDN and CDR2 FVKESK. CDR3: CASSPLAGTTGELFF. The CDR3 DNA reads as TGTGCCAGCAGCCCATTAGCGGGAACCACCGGGGAGCTGTTTTTT.

The rearrangement links TRBV19 to TRBJ1-4, with TRBD1 matching over 7 bases. Germline CDR1 reads LNHDA; CDR2 reads SQIVND (reference sequence). The CDR3 sequence is 15 residues long. V shed 1 base, J shed 6 bases, and the junction held 5 bases outside the gene matches. The CDR3 nucleotides read TGTGCCAGTAGTATAGGGGGGACAGAGTATGAAAAACTGTTTTTT. Translating it yields CASSIGGTEYEKLFF.

The sample holds a few counts of this clone. CDR3 coding DNA: TGTGCCAGCTCAGTTCCCTTGGGGGCTAGCGGGGGATACAATGAGCAGTTCTTC. This gives the protein CASSVPLGASGGYNEQFF. This rearrangement joins TRBV28 to TRBJ2-1; 10 nucleotides line up with TRBD2. CDR1 and CDR2 from the germline V gene are MDHEN and SYDVKM. The CDR3 covers 18 residues. V lost 8 bases, J lost 4 bases, and 17 bases stayed unmatched.

The gene calls are TRBV19 and TRBJ2-4; TRBD2 matches 8 bases. Germline trimming cut 10 bases from V and 9 bases from J; bases unmatched to any gene: 5. The V gene's germline CDR1 is LNHDA and CDR2 SQIVND (reference sequence). The CDR3 is 11 amino acids. The CDR3 reads CATRRGGIQYF. The CDR3 coding sequence is TGTGCCACCCGTCGGGGGGGCATTCAGTACTTC.

The chain joins TRBV6-5 to TRBJ2-5, with 9 bases matching TRBD2. Matching the DNA end better, TRBJ2-7 makes the J call doubtful. The CDR3 contains 14 residues. Germline CDR1 and CDR2: MNHEY and SVGAGI. The DNA of the CDR3 is TGTGCCAGCAGACCACTAGCGGGCTCCTACGAGCAGTACTTC. This codes for CASRPLAGSYEQYF.

This clone appeared once. The rearrangement links TRBV4-1 to TRBJ2-1; 12 bases are shared with TRBD2. Germline V lookup: CDR1 MGHRA, CDR2 YSYEKL. Trimming removed 8 bases from V and 6 bases from J; junction bases left unmatched: 11. This CDR3 is built from 16 residues. As DNA, the CDR3 is TGCGCCAGCGTCCCCCAACCGGGACTAGCGGGCAATGAGCAGTTCTTC. It codes for CASVPQPGLAGNEQFF.

This chain joins TRBV19 and TRBJ2-1; possibly TRBD2 for D (6 bases). Germline CDR1 and CDR2: LNHDA and SQIVND (reference sequence). The CDR3 runs to 15 residues. V was pared by 9 bases and J by 4 bases, with 19 bases between. Written as DNA, the CDR3 is TGTGCCAGCGCGGCGGGGAGGAATAAGTACAATGAGCAGTTCTTC. Residues: CASAAGRNKYNEQFF. Variable domain in full (rest from reference TRBV19 and TRBJ2-1): DGGITQSPKYLFRKEGQNVTLSCEQNLNHDAMYWYRQDPGQGLRLIYYSQIVNDFQKGDIAEGYSVSREKKESFPLTVTSAQKNPTAFYLCASAAGRNKYNEQFFGPGTRLTVL.

This chain connects TRBV5-5 to TRBJ1-3; D might be TRBD1 (6 bases). The V end was cut by 0 bases, the J end by 2 bases, with 9 bases between. Germline V gene data show CDR1 as SGHKS and CDR2 as YYEKEE (reference sequence). The CDR3 has 15 residues. This CDR3 reads CASSLVSGAGNTIYF. In DNA form, the CDR3 reads TGTGCCAGCAGCTTGGTATCAGGGGCTGGAAACACCATATATTTT.

This clone was observed a handful of times. CDR3 in DNA: TGTGCCAGCAGTTTATTTGCGGGAGGGTCGCTGGCCCAGTACTTC. Translating gives CASSLFAGGSLAQYF. The chain carries TRBV28 and TRBJ2-5, with 9 bases aligning to TRBD2. This CDR3 is built from 15 residues. V was pared by 1 base and J by 9 bases, with 9 bases of the junction left unmatched. Germline lookup yields CDR1 MDHEN and CDR2 SYDVKM.

This clone was counted between two and nine times. The chain uses TRBV9 and TRBJ2-2, with D hard to call. This CDR3 spans 14 amino acids. Germline assignment: CDR1 SGDLS and CDR2 YYNGEE. V was cut by 0 bases and J by 6 bases, with 9 bases left in between. The CDR3 spells CASSVGGLAGELFF. CDR3 sequence (DNA): TGTGCCAGCAGCGTAGGCGGCCTAGCCGGGGAGCTGTTTTTT.

The sample holds a few counts of this clone. The V gene is TRBV27, the J gene TRBJ1-2, with D perhaps TRBD1 (5 bases). The CDR3 spans 14 residues. The germline V gene has CDR1 MNHEY and CDR2 SMNVEV (reference sequence). V was trimmed by 2 bases and J by 10 bases, leaving 17 bases between them. In DNA form, the CDR3 reads TGTGCCAGCAGTTTAAGACAGATTTCTATGCCCTACACCTTC. Translating it yields CASSLRQISMPYTF.

CDR3 DNA sequence: TGCAGCGACCAGACACCACTCTATGGCTACACCTTC. This encodes CSDQTPLYGYTF. The V and J genes are TRBV29-1 and TRBJ1-2, with D unclear. The germline CDR1 and CDR2 sequences are SQVTM and ANQGSEA. The CDR3 sequence is 12 residues long. Trimming shortened V by 7 bases and J by 4 bases, and 13 bases separated the two germline ends.

This sequence joins TRBV6-1 and TRBJ2-5; 9 nucleotides line up with TRBD2. The V segment lost 2 bases and the J segment 1 base; nucleotides outside the gene matches: 2. Germline loops: CDR1 MNHNS, CDR2 SASEGT. The CDR3 spans 15 residues. CDR3 residues: CASSELAGSQETQYF. The CDR3, as DNA: TGTGCCAGCAGTGAACTAGCGGGGTCCCAAGAGACCCAGTACTTC.

CDR3 sequence: CASSPPGLAGTGELFF. CDR3 nucleotides: TGCGCCAGCAGCCCCCCGGGACTAGCGGGCACCGGGGAGCTGTTTTTT. The chain carries TRBV5-1 and TRBJ2-2; 12 bases align to TRBD2. Losses at the gene ends were 4 bases for V and 4 bases for J; bases not matched to a gene: 5. The CDR3 runs 16 residues. Germline CDR1 and CDR2: SGHRS and YFSETQ.

The chain employs TRBV6-5 and TRBJ2-7, with D tentatively TRBD2 (5 bases). Trimming took off 2 bases at V and 7 bases at J, with 21 bases between the two ends. The germline V gene has CDR1 MNHEY and CDR2 SVGAGI. This CDR3 is built from 16 residues. The CDR3 loop is CASSYGRGPSYEEQYF. CDR3 coding DNA: TGTGCCAGCAGTTACGGCAGAGGGCCATCCTACGAGGAGCAGTACTTC.

The chain carries TRBV19 and TRBJ2-3; the match to TRBD1 covers 9 bases. The V gene's germline CDR1 is LNHDA and CDR2 SQIVND (reference sequence). Unmatched junction bases numbered 4, after V lost 5 bases and J lost 4 bases. There are 14 residues in the CDR3. CDR3 nucleotide sequence: TGTGCCAGTAGTCCGGGACAGGGACCAGATACGCAGTATTTT. This codes for CASSPGQGPDTQYF.

This chain links TRBV28 with TRBJ1-2; D call uncertain. Germline V lookup: CDR1 MDHEN, CDR2 SYDVKM. V dropped 6 bases and J dropped 4 bases, with 9 bases sitting between them. This CDR3 spans 12 amino acids. The CDR3 protein is CASRGGSYGYTF. CDR3 DNA sequence: TGTGCCAGCAGGGGAGGGTCCTATGGCTACACCTTC.

A few counts support this clone. This rearrangement joins TRBV6-1 to TRBJ2-7, with 10 bases matching TRBD1. This CDR3 region has 14 residues. J lost 4 bases, V lost 5 bases, and 5 bases had no gene match. In germline, CDR1 is MNHNS, CDR2 SASEGT. The CDR3 nucleotides are TGTGCCAGCAGTTTGACAGGGGGCGCGTACGAGCAGTACTTC. Amino acids: CASSLTGGAYEQYF.

This clone showed up just a few times. The chain recombines TRBV4-3 with TRBJ2-1, with D perhaps TRBD2 (6 bases). Germline V CDR1 and CDR2: LGHNA, YSLEER. The CDR3 length is 15 residues. Trimming pared 3 bases from V and 1 base from J, leaving 10 bases between. The CDR3 coding sequence is TGCGCCAGCAGCCATATAGCGGAATCCTACAATGAGCAGTTCTTC. Protein: CASSHIAESYNEQFF.

V gene TRBV18 combines with J gene TRBJ2-7; 8 bases fit TRBD2. Trimming took 7 bases from V and 1 from J; bases not matched to a gene: 9. CDR1 and CDR2 from the germline V gene are KGHSH and LQKENI. This CDR3 is built from 15 residues. CDR3 DNA: TGTGCCAGCTGCGCTCTAGCGGGCTCTTCCTACGAGCAGTACTTC. This encodes CASCALAGSSYEQYF.